Only a few counts were recorded for the clone carrying this T cell receptor (beta chain). What it binds is unknown. cDNA libraries of TCR beta carried unique molecular identifiers. TCRdb fed the PCR reads into MiXCR, producing one record per CDR3 protein. The sample lists about 200,000 distinct CDR3 sequences, 29% occurring once. Germline trimming cut 0 bases from V and 3 bases from J; bases unmatched to any gene: 7. Per germline, CDR1 SGHRS and CDR2 YFSETQ. CDR3 length: 17 amino acids. This entry is derived from a study of post-analysis software for immune sequencing data. Study conclusions and caveats: Controls had significantly higher normalized Chao1 diversity than multiple sclerosis patients. F measure showed strong co-clustering of same-batch samples. There were a few TRBV segments more frequent in patients than controls, and TRBV5-6, TRBV5-1 and TRBV20-1 were among them.

The sample taken for sequencing was blood. The rearrangement uses TRBV5-1 and TRBJ2-1; 9 positions match TRBD2. The sequence derives from a girl aged 2-17 years with multiple sclerosis. This CDR3 reads CASSLGLGGGVYNEQFF. In DNA, the CDR3 is TGCGCCAGCAGCTTGGGTCTGGGCGGGGGGGTCTACAATGAGCAGTTCTTC.